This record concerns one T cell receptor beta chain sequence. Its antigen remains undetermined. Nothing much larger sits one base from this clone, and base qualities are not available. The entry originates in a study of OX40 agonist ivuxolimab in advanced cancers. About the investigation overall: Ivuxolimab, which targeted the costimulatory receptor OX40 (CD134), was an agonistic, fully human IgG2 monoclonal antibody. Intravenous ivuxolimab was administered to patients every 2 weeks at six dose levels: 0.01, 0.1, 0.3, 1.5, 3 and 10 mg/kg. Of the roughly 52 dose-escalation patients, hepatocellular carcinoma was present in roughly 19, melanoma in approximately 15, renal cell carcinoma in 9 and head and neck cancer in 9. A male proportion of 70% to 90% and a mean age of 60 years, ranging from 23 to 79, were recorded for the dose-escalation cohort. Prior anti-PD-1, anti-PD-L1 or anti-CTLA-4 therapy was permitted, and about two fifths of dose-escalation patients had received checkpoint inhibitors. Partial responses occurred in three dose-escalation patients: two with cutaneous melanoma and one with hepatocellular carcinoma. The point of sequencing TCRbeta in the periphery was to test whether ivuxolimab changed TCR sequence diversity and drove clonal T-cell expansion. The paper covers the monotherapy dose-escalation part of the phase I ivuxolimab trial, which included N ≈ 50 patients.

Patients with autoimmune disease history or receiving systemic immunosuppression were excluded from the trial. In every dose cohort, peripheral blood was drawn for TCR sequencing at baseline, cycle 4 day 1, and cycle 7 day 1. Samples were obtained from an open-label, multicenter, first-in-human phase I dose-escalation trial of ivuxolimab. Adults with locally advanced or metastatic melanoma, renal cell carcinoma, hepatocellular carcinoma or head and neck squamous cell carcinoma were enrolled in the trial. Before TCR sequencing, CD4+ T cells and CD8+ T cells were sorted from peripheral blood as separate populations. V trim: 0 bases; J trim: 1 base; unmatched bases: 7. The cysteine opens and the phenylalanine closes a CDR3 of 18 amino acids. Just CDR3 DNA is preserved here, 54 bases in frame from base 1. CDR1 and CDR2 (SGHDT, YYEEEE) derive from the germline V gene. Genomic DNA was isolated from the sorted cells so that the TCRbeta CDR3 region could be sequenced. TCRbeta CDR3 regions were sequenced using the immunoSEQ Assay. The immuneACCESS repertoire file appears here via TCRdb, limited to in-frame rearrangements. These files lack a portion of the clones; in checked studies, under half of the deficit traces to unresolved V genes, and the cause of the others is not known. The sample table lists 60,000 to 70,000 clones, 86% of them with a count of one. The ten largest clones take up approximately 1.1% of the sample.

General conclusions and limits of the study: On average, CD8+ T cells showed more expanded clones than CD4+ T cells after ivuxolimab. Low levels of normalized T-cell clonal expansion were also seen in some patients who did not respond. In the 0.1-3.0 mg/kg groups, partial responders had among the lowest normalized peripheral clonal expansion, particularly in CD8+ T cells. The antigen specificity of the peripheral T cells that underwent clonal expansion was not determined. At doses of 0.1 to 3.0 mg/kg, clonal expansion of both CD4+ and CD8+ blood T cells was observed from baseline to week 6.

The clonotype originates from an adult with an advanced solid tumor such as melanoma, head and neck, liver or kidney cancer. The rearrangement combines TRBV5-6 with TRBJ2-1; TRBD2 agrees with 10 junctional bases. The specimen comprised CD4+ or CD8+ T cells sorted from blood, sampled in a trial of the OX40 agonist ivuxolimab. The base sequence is TGTGCCAGCAGCTTGGTGGCTAGCGGGAGCTTATCCTACAATGAGCAGTTCTTC. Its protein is CASSLVASGSLSYNEQFF.